The clone carrying this T cell receptor (beta chain) was observed a single time. These data originate in a study of blood T cell repertoires in COVID-19. Study information: The United States, Italy and Spain were the sources of the acute and convalescent COVID-19 samples. T cells, B-cell-depleted T cells, or PBMCs provided the cDNA or gDNA that served as material.

Authors' processing steps: Quantification of nucleated cells was approximated via reference gene primer amplification. Produced via immunoSEQ multiplex PCR; TCRdb's table is partial and in-frame only. Clone size and the V and J calls come from that table; the DNA yielded D and trimming. Among about 70,000 clones, about 90% were seen once, and the ten largest hold 2% to 2.5%. The TCR comes from a human donor in a cohort sampled during active COVID-19. The source material was peripheral blood.

The DNA of the CDR3 is TGTGCCAGCAGCAGGGGTTCGGGCTCCTACGAGCAGTACTTC. It yields the protein CASSRGSGSYEQYF. This rearrangement joins TRBV6-5 to TRBJ2-7, with D possibly matching TRBD1 (6 bases). The V end was cut by 6 bases, the J end by 0 bases, with 12 bases between. This CDR3 contains 14 residues. Germline loops: CDR1 MNHEY, CDR2 SVGAGI.